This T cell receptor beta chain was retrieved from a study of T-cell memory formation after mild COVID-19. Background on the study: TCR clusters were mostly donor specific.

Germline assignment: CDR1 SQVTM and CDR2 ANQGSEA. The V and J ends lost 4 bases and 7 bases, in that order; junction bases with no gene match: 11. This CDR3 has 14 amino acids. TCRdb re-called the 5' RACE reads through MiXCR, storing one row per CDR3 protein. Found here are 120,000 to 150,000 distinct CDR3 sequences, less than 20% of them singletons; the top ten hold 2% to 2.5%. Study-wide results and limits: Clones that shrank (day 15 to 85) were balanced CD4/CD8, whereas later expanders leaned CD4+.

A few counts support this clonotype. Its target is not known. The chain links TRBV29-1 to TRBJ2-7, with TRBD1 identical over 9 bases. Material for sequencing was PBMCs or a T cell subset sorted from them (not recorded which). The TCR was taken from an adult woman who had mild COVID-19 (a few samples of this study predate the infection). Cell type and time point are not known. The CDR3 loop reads CSVGTGAFRGEQYF. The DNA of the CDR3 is TGCAGCGTTGGGACAGGGGCCTTCCGCGGTGAGCAGTACTTC.